The 22 T cell receptor beta chains presented below share a single source sample, sequenced in a study of identical twins (dated by TCRdb to 2016 to 2017). Libraries were made using 5' RACE. Sequenced using an Illumina HiSeq 2000. TCRdb took the public reads, trimmed them with fastp at Q25, ran MiXCR for clone calling and kept in-frame beta chains. All rows with the same CDR3 protein become a single entry with the most common DNA and genes. The sample contains about 460,000 distinct CDR3 sequences, approximately 15% of them found a single time. The ten largest clones represent around 0.57% of the sample. The sample was also reused in another study, on yellow fever vaccine responses in identical twins.

The specimen sequenced was CD4+ T cells sorted from blood. The origin of the receptors is a woman between 18 and 29 years old in good health.

This clonotype has ten or more counts. The chain has TRBV5-6 and TRBJ1-2; maybe TRBD1 (5 bases). The germline V and J ends were trimmed by 0 bases and 8 bases, with 14 bases remaining between them. The CDR3 length is 14 residues. CDR1 is SGHDT, CDR2 YYEEEE, per germline. In nucleotides, the CDR3 is TGTGCCAGCAGCTTGGTAGCTCAGGGTTTGGGCTACACCTTC. As protein: CASSLVAQGLGYTF.

This clonotype was detected only a few times. As DNA, the CDR3 is TGTGCCAGTAGTATCGGTCTCGGCGGGAATCAGCCCCAGCATTTT. Translated: CASSIGLGGNQPQHF. The rearrangement joins TRBV19 to TRBJ1-5; D unresolved. CDR1 is LNHDA, CDR2 SQIVND, per germline (reference sequence). The CDR3 sequence is 15 residues long. The V and J ends lost 3 bases and 4 bases respectively, with 13 bases between them.

This rearrangement joins TRBV5-1 to TRBJ2-3, with D uncertain. From germline, CDR1 is SGHRS and CDR2 YFSETQ. This CDR3 region has 15 residues. Trimming took 0 bases from V and 1 from J, leaving 9 bases between them. The CDR3 here is CASSLGLLGTDTQYF. Here the CDR3 DNA reads TGCGCCAGCAGCTTGGGTCTTCTCGGCACAGATACGCAGTATTTT.

There are many counts of this clonotype. The genes are TRBV7-2 and TRBJ2-3; D remains unclear. Germline V gene lookup returns CDR1 SGHTA and CDR2 FQGNSA. The V end was cut by 5 bases, the J end by 5 bases, with 5 bases between. The CDR3 length is 11 residues. The CDR3 DNA follows: TGTGCCAGCAGCGTCCAAGATACGCAGTATTTT. This gives the protein CASSVQDTQYF. Filled out from reference TRBV7-2 and TRBJ2-3, the complete variable domain reads GAGVSQSPSNKVTEKGKDVELRCDPISGHTALYWYRQSLGQGLEFLIYFQGNSAPDKSGLPSDRFSAERTGGSVSTLTIQRTQQEDSAVYLCASSVQDTQYFGPGTRLTVL.

The J gene is TRBJ1-2, the V gene TRBV6-6, with D perhaps TRBD1 (6 bases). Per germline, CDR1 MNHNY and CDR2 SVGAGI (reference sequence). With 5 bases removed from V and 4 bases from J, the gap between germline ends came to 11 bases. The CDR3 extends over 13 amino acids. CDR3 sequence reads: CASSTGQLYGYTF. The CDR3 nucleotides are TGTGCCAGCAGTACCGGACAGCTCTATGGCTACACCTTC.

In this sample, this clonotype turned up a few times. The chain has TRBV20-1 and TRBJ2-3; TRBD2 agrees at 12 bases. Germline trimming cut 6 bases from V and 0 bases from J; bases unmatched to any gene: 4. The CDR3 is 15 residues long. Germline V CDR1 and CDR2: DFQATT, SNEGSKA (reference sequence). Here the CDR3 DNA reads TGCAGTGCGGCAACTAGCGGGGGGAGCACAGATACGCAGTATTTT. It is translated as CSAATSGGSTDTQYF.

The CDR3 is CASSRDPRYQPQHF. The CDR3, as DNA: TGTGCCAGCAGTAGGGACCCCCGATATCAGCCCCAGCATTTT. The chain links TRBV6-1 to TRBJ1-5; D may be TRBD1 (5 bases). This CDR3 contains 14 residues. Trimming stripped 5 bases from V and 5 bases from J, with 13 bases between. Germline V gene data show CDR1 as MNHNS and CDR2 as SASEGT.

A few counts support this clonotype. The chain couples TRBV12-3 or TRBV12-4 to TRBJ2-7, with TRBD1 as a possible D gene (7 bases). This CDR3 has 14 residues. Trimming cost V 2 bases and J 6 bases, with 14 bases left between them. DNA for the CDR3: TGTGCCAGCAGTTTACGGGGGACAGTCGTCGAGCAGTACTTC. Protein sequence: CASSLRGTVVEQYF.

The chain links TRBV20-1 to TRBJ2-4, with TRBD1 identical over 11 bases. The CDR3 runs to 15 residues. The V and J ends lost 5 bases and 6 bases, in that order; junction bases with no gene match: 9. Germline CDR1 is DFQATT and CDR2 is SNEGSKA (reference sequence). Here the CDR3 DNA reads TGCAGTGCTGGGAACCCAGGACAGGGGGCAAACATTCAGTACTTC. Its protein is CSAGNPGQGANIQYF.

The CDR3 nucleotides are TGCAGTGCCCGGACAAATAAGGCGAACACCGGGGAGCTGTTTTTT. Translating gives CSARTNKANTGELFF. The chain carries TRBV20-1 and TRBJ2-2; D is possibly TRBD1 (5 bases). CDR1 and CDR2 from the germline V gene are DFQATT and SNEGSKA (reference sequence). The CDR3 covers 15 residues. V lost 6 bases, J lost 0 bases, and 14 bases lay in between.

In this sample, this clonotype turned up a few times. The V call is TRBV4-2, the J call TRBJ2-7, with 10 bases that match TRBD2. V shed 0 bases, J shed 4 bases, and the junction held 6 bases outside the gene matches. The CDR3 is 16 amino acids. Germline V gene data show CDR1 as LGHNA and CDR2 as YNFKEQ. The CDR3 loop reads CASSQDMSGGAYEQYF. The CDR3 nucleotides read TGTGCCAGCAGCCAAGACATGAGCGGGGGGGCTTACGAGCAGTACTTC.

The genes are TRBV3-1 and TRBJ2-7; no firm D call. The CDR3 sequence is 13 residues long. Deletions cut 1 base from V and 7 bases from J, with 11 bases between. Germline-derived CDR1 and CDR2 are LGHDT and YNNKEL (reference sequence). The CDR3 DNA is TGTGCCAGCAGCCAAGTGGAAACTTGGGAGCAGTACTTC. This codes for CASSQVETWEQYF.

This clonotype came up many times. This sequence joins TRBV6-4 and TRBJ2-2; 11 nucleotides agree with TRBD2. Germline V gene data show CDR1 as MRHNA and CDR2 as SNTAGT. This CDR3 has 15 amino acids. After removal of 6 bases from V and 6 bases from J, the junction contained 6 bases not matched to a gene. The CDR3, as DNA: TGTGCCAGCAGCGAGCTAGCGGGAGGAGCCGGGGAGCTGTTTTTT. Amino acids: CASSELAGGAGELFF.

This clonotype was counted between two and nine times. The rearrangement joins TRBV20-1 to TRBJ2-5, with 13 bases identical to TRBD2. Trimming cost V 6 bases and J 2 bases; bases outside gene matches: 6. CDR3 size: 15 residues. Germline V gene lookup returns CDR1 DFQATT and CDR2 SNEGSKA (reference sequence). The CDR3 protein is CSAGRLAGGQETQYF. DNA of the CDR3: TGCAGTGCCGGGCGACTAGCGGGGGGTCAAGAGACCCAGTACTTC.

The chain uses TRBV27 and TRBJ2-3; 8 positions agree with TRBD1. There are 14 residues in the CDR3. After removal of 5 bases from V and 3 bases from J, the junction contained 4 bases not matched to a gene. Germline values: CDR1 MNHEY, CDR2 SMNVEV (reference sequence). The CDR3 is CASSGRGRTDTQYF. CDR3 bases: TGTGCCAGCAGTGGCAGGGGGCGAACAGATACGCAGTATTTT.

The V and J genes are TRBV7-9 and TRBJ2-7, with 12 bases fitting TRBD2. CDR1 and CDR2 from the germline V gene are SEHNR and FQNEAQ (reference sequence). V trimming: 5 bases; J trimming: 6 bases; junction bases outside the gene matches: 14. The CDR3 runs 17 residues. As DNA, the CDR3 is TGTGCCAGCAGCCCAACAAGAGGACTAGCGGGGTTATCCGAGCAGTACTTC. Translating it yields CASSPTRGLAGLSEQYF.

This rearrangement joins TRBV10-3 to TRBJ2-5; 8 bases align to TRBD2. Germline V gives CDR1 ENHRY, CDR2 SYGVKD. CDR3 size: 14 residues. Losses at the gene ends were 9 bases for V and 1 base for J; bases not matched to a gene: 7. The DNA for the CDR3 is TGTGCCATTTCACTAGCGGAATCCCAAGAGACCCAGTACTTC. Translation: CAISLAESQETQYF.

The chain carries TRBV5-1 and TRBJ2-7; D may match TRBD1 or TRBD2 (5 bases each). Germline lookup yields CDR1 SGHRS and CDR2 YFSETQ. CDR3 size: 14 residues. V lost 3 bases and J 2 bases, leaving 12 bases between the germline ends. This CDR3 reads CASSWDGNTYEQYF. DNA for the CDR3: TGCGCCAGCAGCTGGGACGGAAATACCTACGAGCAGTACTTC.

This clonotype was seen ten or more times. V gene TRBV5-6 combines with J gene TRBJ2-3; D might be TRBD2 (6 bases). The V gene lost 10 bases and the J gene lost 0 bases, with 21 bases spanning the gap. CDR3 length equals 16 residues. Germline V gene data show CDR1 as SGHDT and CDR2 as YYEEEE. The chain's CDR3 is CAPGRFGDSSTDTQYF. The DNA for the CDR3 is TGTGCCCCGGGGAGGTTCGGAGACTCTAGCACAGATACGCAGTATTTT.

This clonotype has just one count. The gene calls are TRBV6-2 or TRBV6-3 and TRBJ2-6, with 10 bases fitting TRBD1. The germline V gene encodes CDR1 MNHEY and CDR2 SVGEGT. The CDR3 totals 22 residues. The V gene end was trimmed by 6 bases and the J gene end by 0 bases; junction bases not matched to a gene: 20. CDR3 sequence reads: CASRRWDRGSSNYGSGANVLTF. The CDR3 DNA reads as TGTGCCAGCAGGAGATGGGACAGGGGAAGTTCGAACTACGGCTCTGGGGCCAACGTCCTGACTTTC.

The chain links TRBV28 to TRBJ1-1; 12 bases agree with TRBD1. The CDR3 covers 16 residues. Germline V gene data show CDR1 as MDHEN and CDR2 as SYDVKM. Germline trimming cut 3 bases from V and 4 bases from J; bases unmatched to any gene: 6. The CDR3 loop reads CASSLGTGGLSTEAFF. The CDR3 DNA is TGTGCCAGCAGTTTGGGGACAGGGGGCCTTAGCACTGAAGCTTTCTTT.

This clonotype was recorded at least ten times. The chain combines TRBV3-1 with TRBJ2-7, with TRBD2 matching 12 bases. CDR3 length: 15 amino acids. V lost 6 bases to trimming and J lost 3 bases; unmatched junction nucleotides: 6. Germline assignment: CDR1 LGHDT and CDR2 YNNKEL (reference sequence). DNA of the CDR3: TGTGCCAGCAGTCAGACTAGCGGGGGAAACTACGAGCAGTACTTC. Translating it yields CASSQTSGGNYEQYF.